This TCR beta chain comes out of a study of blood T cell repertoires in COVID-19. Looking at the study overall: The United States, Italy and Spain were the sources of the acute and convalescent COVID-19 samples.

Original handling: Nucleated cell counts were estimated from reference gene primer amplification. Sequencing used immunoSEQ multiplex PCR; TCRdb keeps in-frame clones, though not all of them. The V and J calls and clone size were taken over from that table, and D and trimming were inferred from the DNA. The repertoire holds some 120,000 clones, with approximately 71% as singletons. This CDR3 comprises 15 residues. Germline CDR1 and CDR2: SGHRS and YFSETQ. V lost 0 bases, J lost 4 bases, and 4 bases stayed unmatched. This clonotype was obtained from a woman aged 70-85 years with acute or convalescent COVID-19. V usage is TRBV5-1 and J usage is TRBJ1-1, with 9 bases lining up with TRBD1. The material sequenced was peripheral blood. This CDR3 is CASSLVGQGATEAFF. The CDR3 DNA sequence: TGCGCCAGCAGCTTGGTGGGACAGGGAGCCACTGAAGCTTTCTTT.